This TCR beta chain was identified in a study of technical replicates of blood from a few donors. The CDR3 runs 11 residues. The germline V gene encodes CDR1 MGHDK and CDR2 SYGVNS. Trimming cost V 6 bases and J 4 bases, with 6 bases left between them. The data were produced by immunoSEQ multiplex PCR, yet TCRdb's version contains in-frame clones alone and is incomplete. The sample holds approximately 65,000 clones, about 87% seen once. V gene TRBV25-1 combines with J gene TRBJ2-5; D not certain. Material for sequencing was PBMCs. This clonotype was sampled from a human donor in good health. Some clones in this sample may be carry-over from other donors' samples. CDR3 in DNA: TGTGCCAGCAGCCCTCGAGAGACCCAGTACTTC. It specifies CASSPRETQYF.